The clone carrying this T cell receptor (beta chain) was seen a handful of times. Its antigen remains unknown. One junction end disagrees with the germline gene, perhaps due to a read error. TCRdb keeps only in-frame clones here, not all; method: immunoSEQ multiplex PCR. Of 25,000 to 30,000 clones in the sample, 65% to 80% were seen once. The data originate from a study of STAT5B mutations in CD4+ large granular lymphocyte leukemia. The CDR3 is made up of 14 amino acids. CDR1 and CDR2 from the germline V gene are MNHEY and SMNVEV (reference sequence). Study-level results: 8/27 top patient clones versus 2/35 control clones were TRBV06-family.

This sequence joins TRBV27 and TRBJ2-5; D possibly corresponds to TRBD1 (5 bases). This receptor was taken from a human donor in good health. Sequenced sample: CD4+ T cells from blood buffy coats. CDR3 sequence (DNA): TGTGCCAGCAGTATCCGACAGAGCCAAGGGACCCAGTACTTC. Its translation: CASSIRQSQGTQYF.